The entry that follows covers one T cell receptor (beta chain) sequence. Antigen unknown. The junction does not match germline at one end; this may be a read error. Per sample, no less than 5.5 micrograms of total RNA were extracted. CDR1 is SGHTA, CDR2 FQGNSA, per germline. This CDR3 comprises 16 residues. The source of the sample is a study of blood T cells in healthy people across ages. Then a second PCR, running about 6 to 12 cycles, was carried out with a sample-barcoded 5' primer and a J-beta primer mix. In TCRdb, the 5' RACE reads were re-called with MiXCR into one record per CDR3 protein. The repertoire has 1.5 million to 2 million distinct CDR3 sequences, just under 50% of them found once; the top ten carry 2.1%. Study findings and constraints: Because donor CMV status was unknown, expanded clonotype changes were possibly confounded.

The sequencing input was blood. This TCR was recovered from a woman aged 40 to 50 in good health. The rearrangement joins TRBV7-2 to TRBJ2-7, with 10 positions matching TRBD2. The CDR3 here is CASSLGWSGGVYEQYF. The CDR3 DNA sequence: TGTGCTAGCAGCTTAGGCTGGAGCGGGGGGGTCTACGAGCAGTACTTC.